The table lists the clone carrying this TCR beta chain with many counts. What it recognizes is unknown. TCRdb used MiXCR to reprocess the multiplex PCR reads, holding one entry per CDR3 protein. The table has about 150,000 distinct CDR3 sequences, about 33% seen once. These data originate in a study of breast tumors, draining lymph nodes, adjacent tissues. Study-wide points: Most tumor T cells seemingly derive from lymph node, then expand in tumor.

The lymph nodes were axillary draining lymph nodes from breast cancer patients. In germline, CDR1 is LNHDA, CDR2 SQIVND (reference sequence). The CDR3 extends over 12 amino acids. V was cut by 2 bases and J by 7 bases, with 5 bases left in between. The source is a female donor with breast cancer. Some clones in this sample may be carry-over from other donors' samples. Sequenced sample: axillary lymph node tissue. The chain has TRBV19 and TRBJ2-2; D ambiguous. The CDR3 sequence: CASSILIGELFF. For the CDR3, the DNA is TGTGCCAGTAGTATATTAATCGGGGAGCTGTTTTTT.